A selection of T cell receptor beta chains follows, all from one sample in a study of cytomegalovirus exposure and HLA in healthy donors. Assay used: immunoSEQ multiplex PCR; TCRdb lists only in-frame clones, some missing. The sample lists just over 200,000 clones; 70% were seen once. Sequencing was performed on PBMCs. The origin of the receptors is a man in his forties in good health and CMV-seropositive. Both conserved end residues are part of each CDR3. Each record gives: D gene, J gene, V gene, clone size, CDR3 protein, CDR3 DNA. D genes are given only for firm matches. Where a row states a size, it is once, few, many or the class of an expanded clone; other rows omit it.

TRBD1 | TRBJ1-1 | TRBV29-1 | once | CSGEQGEAFF | TGCAGCGGGGAACAGGGGGAAGCTTTCTTT
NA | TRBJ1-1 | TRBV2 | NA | CASRVRGDTEAFF | TGTGCCAGCAGGGTTCGGGGGGACACTGAAGCTTTCTTT
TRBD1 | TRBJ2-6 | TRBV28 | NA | CASSFPGTGGAYGANVLTF | TGTGCCAGCAGTTTTCCTGGGACAGGGGGCGCGTATGGGGCCAACGTCCTGACTTTC
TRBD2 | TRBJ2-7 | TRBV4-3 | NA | CASSQLAGGPYEQYF | TGCGCCAGCAGCCAATTAGCGGGGGGCCCCTACGAGCAGTACTTC
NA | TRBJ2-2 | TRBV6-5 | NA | CASSYTPGENTGELFF | TGTGCCAGCAGTTACACGCCAGGGGAGAACACCGGGGAGCTGTTTTTT
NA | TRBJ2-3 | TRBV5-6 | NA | CASSFSGRGPDTQYF | TGTGCCAGCAGCTTTAGCGGGCGGGGGCCAGATACGCAGTATTTT
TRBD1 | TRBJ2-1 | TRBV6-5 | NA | CASRYGTGGHNEQFF | TGTGCCAGCAGATACGGGACAGGGGGACACAATGAGCAGTTCTTC
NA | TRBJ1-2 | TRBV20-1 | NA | CSVPFYGYTF | TGCAGTGTTCCTTTTTATGGCTACACCTTC
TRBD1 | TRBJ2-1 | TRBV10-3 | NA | CAISETGTGGLLFF | TGTGCCATCAGTGAGACCGGGACAGGGGGATTGCTGTTCTTC
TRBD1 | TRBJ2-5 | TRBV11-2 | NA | CASSLVAQGFGTQYF | TGTGCCAGCAGCTTAGTGGCACAGGGGTTTGGGACCCAGTACTTC
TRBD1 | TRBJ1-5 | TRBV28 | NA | CASSPLTGDQPQHF | TGTGCCAGCAGTCCACTAACAGGGGATCAGCCCCAGCATTTT
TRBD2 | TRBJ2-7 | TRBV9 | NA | CASSVGGGNEQYF | TGTGCCAGCAGCGTAGGGGGAGGGAACGAGCAGTACTTC
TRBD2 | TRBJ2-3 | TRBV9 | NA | CASSYTGGAGDTQYF | TGTGCCAGCAGTTACACCGGGGGGGCCGGAGATACGCAGTATTTT
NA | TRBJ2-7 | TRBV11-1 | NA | CASSYEQGLGYEQYF | TGTGCCAGCAGCTACGAACAGGGCTTAGGGTACGAGCAGTACTTC
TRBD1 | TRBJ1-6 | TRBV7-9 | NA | CASSYTTGGNSPLHF | TGTGCCAGCAGCTACACCACAGGGGGAAATTCACCCCTCCACTTT
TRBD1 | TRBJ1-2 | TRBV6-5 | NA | CASCRDGRGPYGYTF | TGTGCCAGCTGCCGGGACGGCAGGGGGCCGTATGGCTACACCTTC
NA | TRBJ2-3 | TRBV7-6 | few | CASSLSTDTQYF | TGTGCCAGCAGCCTAAGCACAGATACGCAGTATTTT
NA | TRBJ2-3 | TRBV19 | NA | CASSLSSLLATQYF | TGTGCCAGTAGTTTATCGTCCCTTTTGGCTACGCAGTATTTT
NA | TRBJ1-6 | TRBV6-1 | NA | CASSETAYNSPLHF | TGTGCCAGCAGTGAAACAGCCTATAATTCACCCCTCCACTTT
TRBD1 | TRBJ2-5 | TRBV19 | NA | CASSTSSPGQGAQYF | TGTGCCAGTAGTACCTCCAGTCCGGGACAGGGGGCCCAGTACTTC
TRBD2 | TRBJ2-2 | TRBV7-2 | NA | CASSLSGGSTGELFF | TGTGCCAGCAGCCTCAGCGGGGGCAGCACCGGGGAGCTGTTTTTT
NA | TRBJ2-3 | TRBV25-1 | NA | CASSAPEFLLTAADTQYF | TGTGCCAGCAGTGCGCCAGAATTTTTACTAACTGCCGCAGATACGCAGTATTTT
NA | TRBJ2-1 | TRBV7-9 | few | CASSFLDSYNEQFF | TGTGCCAGCAGCTTCCTGGACAGCTACAATGAGCAGTTCTTC
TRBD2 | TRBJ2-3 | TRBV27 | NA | CASTGYTGGTDTQYF | TGTGCCAGCACGGGGTACACGGGGGGGACAGATACGCAGTATTTT
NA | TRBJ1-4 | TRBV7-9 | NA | CASSQDFTAGSEKLFF | TGTGCCAGCAGCCAAGATTTCACCGCCGGGAGTGAAAAACTGTTTTTT
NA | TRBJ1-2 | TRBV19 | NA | CASSRTPTTGGYTF | TGTGCCAGTAGTAGAACCCCCACCACTGGTGGCTACACCTTC
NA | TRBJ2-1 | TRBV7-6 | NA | CASSSRRGLKGDEQFF | TGTGCCAGCAGTTCAAGGAGAGGACTAAAGGGAGATGAGCAGTTCTTC
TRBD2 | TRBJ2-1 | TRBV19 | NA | CASRTGLAGGREQFF | TGTGCCAGTAGAACGGGACTAGCGGGGGGGCGTGAGCAGTTCTTC
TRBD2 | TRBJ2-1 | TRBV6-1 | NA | CASMGGESLYNEQFF | TGTGCCAGCATGGGGGGGGAGTCGCTATACAATGAGCAGTTCTTC
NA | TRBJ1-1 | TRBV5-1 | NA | CASSYGGLNTEAFF | TGCGCCAGCAGCTACGGGGGGTTGAACACTGAAGCTTTCTTT
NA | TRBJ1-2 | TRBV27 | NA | CASSPTGNYGYTF | TGTGCCAGCAGCCCGACTGGGAACTATGGCTACACCTTC
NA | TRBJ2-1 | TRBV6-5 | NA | CASSYRTELYNEQFF | TGTGCCAGCAGTTATAGGACAGAACTCTACAATGAGCAGTTCTTC
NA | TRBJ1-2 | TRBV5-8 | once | CASSLATGRKDYGYTF | TGTGCCAGCAGCTTGGCAACAGGGCGGAAGGACTATGGCTACACCTTC
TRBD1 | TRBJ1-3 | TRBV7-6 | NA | CASSLSSDGVDRGGGNTIYF | TGTGCCAGCAGCCTCTCCTCCGATGGGGTTGACAGGGGCGGTGGAAACACCATATATTTT
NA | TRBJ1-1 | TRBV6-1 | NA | CASSVGGAGTEAFF | TGTGCCAGCAGTGTGGGGGGGGCGGGCACTGAAGCTTTCTTT
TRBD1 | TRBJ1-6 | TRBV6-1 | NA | CASKTGGNSPLHF | TGTGCCAGCAAAACAGGGGGAAATTCACCCCTCCACTTT
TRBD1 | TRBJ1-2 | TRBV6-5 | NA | CASSQTGGAVDGYTF | TGTGCCAGCAGTCAAACAGGGGGCGCAGTGGATGGCTACACCTTC
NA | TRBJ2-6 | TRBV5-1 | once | CASSFSSGANVLTF | TGCGCCAGCAGCTTTTCTTCTGGGGCCAACGTCCTGACTTTC
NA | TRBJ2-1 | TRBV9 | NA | CASSRGAYNEQFF | TGTGCCAGCAGCCGGGGGGCTTACAATGAGCAGTTCTTC
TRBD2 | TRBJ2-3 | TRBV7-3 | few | CASSLSGGGLTDTQYF | TGTGCCAGCAGCTTAAGTGGCGGGGGATTAACAGATACGCAGTATTTT
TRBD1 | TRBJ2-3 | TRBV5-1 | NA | CASSIDRASTDTQYF | TGCGCCAGCAGTATTGACAGGGCTAGCACAGATACGCAGTATTTT
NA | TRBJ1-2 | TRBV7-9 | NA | CASSNSLGFNYGYTF | TGTGCCAGCAGCAATAGTCTCGGTTTTAACTATGGCTACACCTTC
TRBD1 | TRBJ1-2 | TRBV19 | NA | CVTQDRRHGYTF | TGTGTCACCCAGGACAGGAGACATGGCTACACCTTC
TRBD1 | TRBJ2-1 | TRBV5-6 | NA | CASSWGGTGKFF | TGTGCCAGCAGCTGGGGGGGGACAGGGAAGTTCTTC
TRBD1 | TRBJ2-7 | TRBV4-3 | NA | CASSQGQGGPYEQYF | TGCGCCAGCAGCCAAGGACAGGGGGGCCCCTACGAGCAGTACTTC
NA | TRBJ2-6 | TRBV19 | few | CASKNQASGANVLTF | TGTGCCAGTAAGAACCAGGCCTCTGGGGCCAACGTCCTGACTTTC
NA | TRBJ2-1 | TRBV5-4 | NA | CASSLNRPPNNEQFF | TGTGCCAGCAGCTTGAACAGGCCTCCTAACAATGAGCAGTTCTTC
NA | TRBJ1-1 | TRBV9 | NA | CASSVAGRITMNTEAFF | TGTGCCAGCAGCGTAGCTGGCAGGATTACCATGAACACTGAAGCTTTCTTT
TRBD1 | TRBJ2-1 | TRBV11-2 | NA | CASSSGQGSYNEQFF | TGTGCCAGCAGCTCTGGACAGGGCTCCTACAATGAGCAGTTCTTC
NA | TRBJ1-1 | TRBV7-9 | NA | CASSLGTENTEAFF | TGTGCCAGCAGCTTAGGAACAGAGAACACTGAAGCTTTCTTT
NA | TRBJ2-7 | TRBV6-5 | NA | CASSYLYEQYF | TGTGCCAGCAGTTACCTGTACGAGCAGTACTTC
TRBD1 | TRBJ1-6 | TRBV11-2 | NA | CASSRGQVQAPLHF | TGTGCCAGTTCAAGGGGACAGGTACAGGCACCCCTCCACTTT
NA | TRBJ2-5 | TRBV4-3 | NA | CASSQEAIGEIQETQYF | TGCGCCAGCAGCCAAGAGGCGATCGGAGAAATACAAGAGACCCAGTACTTC
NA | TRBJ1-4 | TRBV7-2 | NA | CASSQDGTTNEKLFF | TGTGCCAGCAGCCAAGACGGGACAACTAATGAAAAACTGTTTTTT
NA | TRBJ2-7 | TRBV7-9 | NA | CASSLHSPYEQYF | TGTGCCAGCAGCTTACATTCCCCCTACGAGCAGTACTTC